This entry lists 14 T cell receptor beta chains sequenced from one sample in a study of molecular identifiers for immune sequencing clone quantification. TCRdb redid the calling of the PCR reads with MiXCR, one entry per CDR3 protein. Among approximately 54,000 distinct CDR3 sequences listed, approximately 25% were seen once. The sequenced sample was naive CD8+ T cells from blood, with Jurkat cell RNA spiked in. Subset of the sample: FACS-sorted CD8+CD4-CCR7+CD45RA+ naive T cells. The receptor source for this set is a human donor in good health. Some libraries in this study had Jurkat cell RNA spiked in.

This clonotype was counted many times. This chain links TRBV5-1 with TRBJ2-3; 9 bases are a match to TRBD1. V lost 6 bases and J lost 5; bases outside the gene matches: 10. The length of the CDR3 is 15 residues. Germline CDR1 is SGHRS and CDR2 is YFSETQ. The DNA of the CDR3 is TGCGCCAGCAACAACTTACAGGGGGCAGAAGATACGCAGTATTTT. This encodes CASNNLQGAEDTQYF.

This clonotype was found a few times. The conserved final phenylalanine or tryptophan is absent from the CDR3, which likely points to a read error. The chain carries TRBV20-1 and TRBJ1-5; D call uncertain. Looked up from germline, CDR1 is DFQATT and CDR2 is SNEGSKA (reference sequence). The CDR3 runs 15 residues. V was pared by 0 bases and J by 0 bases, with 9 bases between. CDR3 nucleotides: TGCAGTGCTAGAGAACGGCGGGATAGCAATCAGCCCCAGCATTCT. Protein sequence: CSARERRDSNQPQHS.

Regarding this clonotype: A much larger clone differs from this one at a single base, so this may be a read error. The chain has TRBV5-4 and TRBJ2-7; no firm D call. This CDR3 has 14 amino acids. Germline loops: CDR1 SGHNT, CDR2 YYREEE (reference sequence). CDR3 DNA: TGTGCCAGCAGCTTGGAGGCAACGGCCTACGAGCAGCACTTC. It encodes CASSLEATAYEQHF.

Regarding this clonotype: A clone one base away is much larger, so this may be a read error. Written as DNA, the CDR3 is TGTGCCAGCAGCCCCGGGACAGGGTCCGAGCAGTACTTC. Translated, it gives CASSPGTGSEQYF. The chain carries TRBV5-6 and TRBJ2-7; 9 bases agree with TRBD1. The CDR3 sequence is 13 residues long. The junction had 5 bases not matched to a gene; V was cut back by 4 bases and J by 6 bases. Looked up from germline, CDR1 is SGHDT and CDR2 is YYEEEE.

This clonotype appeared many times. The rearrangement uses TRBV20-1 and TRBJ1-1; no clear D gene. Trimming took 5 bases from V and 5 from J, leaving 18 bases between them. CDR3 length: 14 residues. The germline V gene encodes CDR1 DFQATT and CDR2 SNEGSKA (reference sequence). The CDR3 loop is CSAPYYGHGTEAFF. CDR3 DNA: TGCAGTGCTCCTTATTACGGGCATGGGACTGAAGCTTTCTTT.

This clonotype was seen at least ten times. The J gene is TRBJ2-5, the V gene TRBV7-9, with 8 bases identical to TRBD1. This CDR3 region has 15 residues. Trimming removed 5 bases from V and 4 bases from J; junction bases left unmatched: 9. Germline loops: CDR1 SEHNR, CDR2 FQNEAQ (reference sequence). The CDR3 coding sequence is TGTGCCAGCAGCCAACGACAGGGGACCGCAGAGACCCAGTACTTC. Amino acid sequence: CASSQRQGTAETQYF.

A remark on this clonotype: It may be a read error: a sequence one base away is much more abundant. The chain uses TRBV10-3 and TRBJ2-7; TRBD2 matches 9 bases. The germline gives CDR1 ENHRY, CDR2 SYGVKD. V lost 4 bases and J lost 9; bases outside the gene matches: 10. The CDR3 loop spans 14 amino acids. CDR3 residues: CAISAPGSSGVQYF. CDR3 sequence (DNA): TGTGCCATCAGTGCGCCCGGGTCTAGCGGGGTGCAGTACTTC.

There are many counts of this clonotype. The CDR3: CSARGLTGQGADGNQPQHF. The DNA for the CDR3 is TGCAGTGCTAGGGGTCTTACGGGACAGGGGGCCGATGGCAATCAGCCCCAGCATTTT. The chain employs TRBV20-1 and TRBJ1-5, with TRBD1 matching over 12 bases. This CDR3 has 19 amino acids. Germline V gene sequence: CDR1 DFQATT, CDR2 SNEGSKA (reference sequence). After removal of 3 bases from V and 2 bases from J, the junction contained 14 bases not matched to a gene.

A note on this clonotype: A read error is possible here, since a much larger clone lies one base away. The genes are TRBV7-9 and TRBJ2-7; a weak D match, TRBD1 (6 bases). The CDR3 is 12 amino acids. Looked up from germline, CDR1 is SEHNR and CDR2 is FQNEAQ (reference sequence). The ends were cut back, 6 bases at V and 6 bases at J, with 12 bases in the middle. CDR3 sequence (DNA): TGTGCCAGCAGTGCCGACAGGTCCGAGCAGTACTTC. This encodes CASSADRSEQYF.

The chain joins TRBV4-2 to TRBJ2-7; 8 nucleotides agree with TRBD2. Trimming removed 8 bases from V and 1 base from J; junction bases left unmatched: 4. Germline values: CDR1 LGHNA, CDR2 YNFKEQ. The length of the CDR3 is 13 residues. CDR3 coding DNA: TGTGCCAGCCCCACTAGCGGATCCTACGAGCAGTACTTC. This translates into CASPTSGSYEQYF.

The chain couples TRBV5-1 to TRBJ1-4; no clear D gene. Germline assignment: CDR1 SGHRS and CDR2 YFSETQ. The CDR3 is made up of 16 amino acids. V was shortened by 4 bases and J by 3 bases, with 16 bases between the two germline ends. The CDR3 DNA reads TGCGCCAGCAGCATTCGCTCAGGAACCCCTAATGAAAAACTGTTTTTT. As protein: CASSIRSGTPNEKLFF.

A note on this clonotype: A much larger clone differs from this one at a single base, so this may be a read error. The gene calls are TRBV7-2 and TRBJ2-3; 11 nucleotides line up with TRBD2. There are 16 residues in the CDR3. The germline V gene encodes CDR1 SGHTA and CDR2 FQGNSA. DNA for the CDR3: TGTGTCAGCAGCTTAACGACTAGCGGGGTTACAGATACGCAGTATTTT. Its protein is CVSSLTTSGVTDTQYF.

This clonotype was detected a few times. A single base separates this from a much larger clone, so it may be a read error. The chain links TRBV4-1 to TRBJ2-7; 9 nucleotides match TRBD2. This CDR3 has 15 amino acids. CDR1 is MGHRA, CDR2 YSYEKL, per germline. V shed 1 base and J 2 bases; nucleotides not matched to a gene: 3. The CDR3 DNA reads TGCGCCAGCAGCCAAGCACAGCGGGGGGCCTACGAGCAGTACTTC. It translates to CASSQAQRGAYEQYF.

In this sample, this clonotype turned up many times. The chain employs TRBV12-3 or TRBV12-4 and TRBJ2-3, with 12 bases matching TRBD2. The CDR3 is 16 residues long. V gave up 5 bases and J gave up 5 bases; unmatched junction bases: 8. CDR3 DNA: TGTGCCAGCAGTACGACTAGCGGGGGATATGGAGATACGCAGTATTTT. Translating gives CASSTTSGGYGDTQYF.